This TCR beta chain originates from a study of shared clonotypes between healthy human individuals. Overall study: Three men and two women, aged 18 to 49, were donors.

Measured with immunoSEQ multiplex PCR; TCRdb has only the in-frame clones, and not every one. This table has roughly 1,800,000 clones, approximately 95% appearing once. Study-wide results and limits: Lower generation probabilities were found for non-shared clonotypes than for those shared by all four donors.

Concerning this clone itself: The antigen remains undetermined.

Germline V gene sequence: CDR1 SGDLS, CDR2 YYNGEE. V lost 4 bases and J lost 5, with 15 bases in between. CDR3 length equals 15 residues. Positive CCR7 selection of CD45RO-negative cells yielded the naive CD8 cells, and terminally differentiated effector memory CD45RA+ cells were excluded. Each donor was a Caucasian adult residing in Nashville, Tennessee. Material for sequencing was naive CD8+ T cells sorted from blood. The chain uses TRBV9 and TRBJ2-2; D remains unclear. The TCR sequence derives from a man aged 18 to 29 in good health. The CDR3 sequence is CASSPPSWETGELFF. Written as DNA, the CDR3 is TGTGCCAGCAGCCCACCGTCTTGGGAAACCGGGGAGCTGTTTTTT.